This T cell receptor beta chain is drawn from a study of T cell responses to AZD1222 COVID-19 vaccine. Study-level background: Second-dose timings of about 4 or about 12 weeks were pooled.

The length of the CDR3 is 12 residues. V was cut by 4 bases and J by 3 bases, with 7 bases left in between. The germline V gene has CDR1 SGHRS and CDR2 YFSETQ. TCRdb's table, derived via immunoSEQ multiplex PCR, lists solely in-frame clones and lacks some. In the table there are 150,000 to 200,000 clones, less than 95% of which are singletons. This sequence originates from an adult in good health. The sample was peripheral blood, taken on day 0 of AZD1222 vaccination. The genes are TRBV5-1 and TRBJ1-2; D is uncertain. The CDR3 sequence is CASSPSHYGYTF. CDR3 nucleotides: TGCGCCAGCAGCCCCAGCCACTATGGCTACACCTTC.